Below are 15 T cell receptor beta chains sequenced from a single sample in a study of cytomegalovirus exposure and HLA in healthy donors. The study ran its PCR with 60 Vbeta and 13 Jbeta primers. The data were produced by immunoSEQ multiplex PCR, yet TCRdb's version contains in-frame clones alone and is incomplete. The sample consists of 90,000 to 120,000 clones, approximately 73% of them appearing once. The specimen sequenced was PBMCs. These receptors came from a man under 40 in good health and CMV-seronegative.

The chain joins TRBV9 to TRBJ2-5, with D maybe TRBD2 (6 bases). Germline assignment: CDR1 SGDLS and CDR2 YYNGEE. The CDR3 covers 15 residues. V was cut by 0 bases and J by 5 bases, with 14 bases left in between. The CDR3 nucleotides read TGTGCCAGCAGCGTAGCTGGTTGGGGGGAGGAGACCCAGTACTTC. Amino acid sequence: CASSVAGWGEETQYF.

The count of this clone is one. The chain employs TRBV2 and TRBJ1-1; D may be TRBD1 (6 bases). CDR3 length: 15 amino acids. The germline gives CDR1 SNHLY, CDR2 FYNNEI. The ends were cut back, 8 bases at V and 1 base at J, with 17 bases in the middle. This CDR3 reads CASPERNRANTEAFF. CDR3 DNA sequence: TGTGCCAGCCCCGAAAGGAACAGGGCGAACACTGAAGCTTTCTTT. Together with reference TRBV2 and TRBJ1-1, the CDR3 gives the full variable domain: EPEVTQTPSHQVTQMGQEVILRCVPISNHLYFYWYRQILGQKVEFLVSFYNNEISEKSEIFDDQFSVERPDGSNFTLKIRSTKLEDSAMYFCASPERNRANTEAFFGQGTRLTVV.

V usage is TRBV28 and J usage is TRBJ2-1; 10 bases match TRBD2. The J segment lost 0 bases and the V segment lost 7 bases, leaving 6 bases of the junction unmatched. CDR3 size: 16 residues. Looked up from germline, CDR1 is MDHEN and CDR2 is SYDVKM. The CDR3 is CASTLLAGSSYNEQFF. The CDR3 DNA follows: TGTGCCAGCACCCTACTAGCGGGAAGCTCCTACAATGAGCAGTTCTTC. Looking up the rest from reference TRBV28 and TRBJ2-1 gives the full variable domain: DVKVTQSSRYLVKRTGEKVFLECVQDMDHENMFWYRQDPGLGLRLIYFSYDVKMKEKGDIPEGYSVSREKKERFSLILESASTNQTSMYLCASTLLAGSSYNEQFFGPGTRLTVL.

This clone was seen a handful of times. The V and J genes are TRBV14 and TRBJ2-7; D perhaps matches TRBD1 (5 bases). The CDR3 length is 16 residues. V gave up 0 bases and J gave up 3 bases, with 15 bases separating them. Germline CDR1 is SGHDN and CDR2 is FVKESK. CDR3 protein: CASSQDFPGRDYEQYF. CDR3 nucleotide sequence: TGTGCCAGCAGCCAAGATTTTCCCGGCAGGGACTACGAGCAGTACTTC.

A word on this clone: Other DNA sequences in this sample translate to the same CDR3. This sequence joins TRBV9 and TRBJ2-7, with a tentative D call TRBD2 (6 bases). The germline V and J ends were trimmed by 0 bases and 1 base, with 11 bases remaining between them. From germline, CDR1 is SGDLS and CDR2 YYNGEE. The CDR3 contains 15 residues. CDR3 in amino acids: CASSVGSSGSYEQYF. CDR3 nucleotide sequence: TGTGCCAGCAGCGTAGGCAGTAGCGGATCCTACGAGCAGTACTTC.

The gene calls are TRBV7-9 and TRBJ1-1; a weak D match, TRBD1 (6 bases). The CDR3 has 13 amino acids. With 5 bases removed from V and 8 bases from J, the gap between germline ends came to 15 bases. CDR1 is SEHNR and CDR2 is FQNEAQ in the germline V gene (reference sequence). As DNA, the CDR3 is TGTGCCAGCAGCCCCATTCGTACAGGGGAAGCTTTCTTT. It is translated as CASSPIRTGEAFF.

J is TRBJ2-3 and V is TRBV6-1, with D perhaps matching TRBD1 (5 bases). The CDR3 spans 15 residues. Germline values: CDR1 MNHNS, CDR2 SASEGT. V lost 7 bases and J 3 bases, leaving 17 bases between the germline ends. The CDR3 DNA sequence: TGTGCCAGCACCCGTCTTCAGGGTGTTACAGATACGCAGTATTTT. Translating gives CASTRLQGVTDTQYF.

The chain has TRBV10-3 and TRBJ1-3; D possibly corresponds to TRBD1 (5 bases). Germline V gene lookup returns CDR1 ENHRY and CDR2 SYGVKD. The CDR3 loop spans 14 amino acids. V lost 3 bases and J 3 bases, leaving 9 bases between the germline ends. CDR3 DNA sequence: TGTGCCATCAGTGAAAATCAGGGTGGAAACACCATATATTTT. This encodes CAISENQGGNTIYF.

This clone was counted once. V is TRBV19 and J is TRBJ1-5; 12 nucleotides match TRBD1. The CDR3 is 15 residues long. V lost 3 bases to trimming and J lost 6 bases; unmatched junction nucleotides: 3. The germline gives CDR1 LNHDA, CDR2 SQIVND (reference sequence). CDR3 nucleotides: TGTGCCAGTAGTATTGGGACAGGGGGCGGTCAGCCCCAGCATTTT. The encoded protein is CASSIGTGGGQPQHF.

In its sample, this clone was seen once. This sequence joins TRBV9 and TRBJ1-5; 9 bases are shared with TRBD1. The length of the CDR3 is 15 residues. Germline V CDR1 and CDR2: SGDLS, YYNGEE. With V trimmed by 0 bases and J by 7 bases, 5 bases remained unmatched. The CDR3 region is CASSVAGQGVQPQHF. The CDR3 coding sequence is TGTGCCAGCAGCGTAGCGGGACAGGGAGTCCAGCCCCAGCATTTT.

The gene calls are TRBV10-3 and TRBJ2-7; possibly TRBD2 for D (6 bases). Trimming stripped 3 bases from V and 6 bases from J, with 12 bases between. CDR3 length: 13 residues. The germline V gene has CDR1 ENHRY and CDR2 SYGVKD. The CDR3 DNA reads as TGTGCCATCAGTGACCCCGGGGGACCCGAGCAGTACTTC. This gives the protein CAISDPGGPEQYF.

This chain connects TRBV4-2 to TRBJ2-5; no firm D call. The CDR3 contains 15 residues. V dropped 0 bases and J dropped 3 bases, with 11 bases sitting between them. CDR1 is LGHNA and CDR2 is YNFKEQ in the germline V gene. CDR3 protein: CASSQEWNREETQYF. CDR3 bases: TGTGCCAGCAGCCAAGAGTGGAACAGAGAAGAGACCCAGTACTTC.

The chain carries TRBV29-1 and TRBJ1-4; D may be TRBD1 (6 bases). CDR3 length: 13 amino acids. V was clipped by 6 bases and J by 7 bases, with 15 bases between them. Per germline, CDR1 SQVTM and CDR2 ANQGSEA. The chain's CDR3 is CSVYWAGVEKLFF. DNA for the CDR3: TGCAGCGTGTACTGGGCAGGGGTTGAAAAACTGTTTTTT.

The J gene is TRBJ2-7, the V gene TRBV5-4; the D gene is possibly TRBD1 (5 bases). Germline loops: CDR1 SGHNT, CDR2 YYREEE (reference sequence). Trimming cost V 4 bases and J 2 bases, with 13 bases left between them. The CDR3 totals 14 residues. The CDR3 DNA follows: TGTGCCAGCAGCCCACAGGTCCAGGCCTACGAGCAGTACTTC. Encoded protein: CASSPQVQAYEQYF.

The rearrangement joins TRBV30 to TRBJ1-5; weak D call: TRBD1 (5 bases). V was clipped by 8 bases and J by 3 bases, with 20 bases between them. The CDR3 is made up of 15 amino acids. CDR1 GTSNPN and CDR2 SVGIG come from the germline V gene (reference sequence). The CDR3 bases are TGTGCCGGGGGGGGGAAGGGAGCAAACAATCAGCCCCAGCATTTT. Encoded protein: CAGGGKGANNQPQHF. The complete variable domain, with remaining parts taken from reference TRBV30 and TRBJ1-5, reads SQTIHQWPATLVQPVGSPLSLECTVEGTSNPNLYWYRQAAGRGLQLLFYSVGIGQISSEVPQNLSASRPQDRQFILSSKKLLLSDSGFYLCAGGGKGANNQPQHFGDGTRLSIL.